Below, 5 T cell receptor beta chains from the same sample are listed, as sequenced in a study of shared clonotypes between healthy human individuals. Using immunoSEQ multiplex PCR, the repertoire was profiled, and TCRdb retains in-frame clones only, with some absent. The repertoire holds 150,000 to 200,000 clones, with 85% to 95% as singletons. The source material was naive CD4+ T cells sorted from blood. Described subset: CD45RA+ positively selected. The origin of the receptors is a woman aged 25 to 45 in good health.

The V call is TRBV14, the J call TRBJ2-5; 11 positions agree with TRBD2. CDR3 length: 15 amino acids. CDR1 and CDR2 (germline): SGHDN, FVKESK. Trimming cost V 4 bases and J 5 bases; bases outside gene matches: 6. CDR3 DNA: TGTGCCAGCAGCCGGGGACTAGCGGAGGGGGAGACCCAGTACTTC. This encodes CASSRGLAEGETQYF.

This clone was counted only a few times. An end of the junction differs from the germline gene, which may be a read error. This chain links TRBV19 with TRBJ2-2; weak D call: TRBD1 (6 bases). This CDR3 contains 13 residues. The germline V gene encodes CDR1 LNHDA and CDR2 SQIVND (reference sequence). The CDR3 sequence: CASSPTGPNKQVF. CDR3 nucleotide sequence: TGTGCCAGTAGTCCTACAGGGCCAAACAAGCAGGTTTTT.

Here the CDR3 DNA reads TGTGCCGGGTCGGCAGGACACCCCAACAATGAGCAGTTCTTC. This translates into CAGSAGHPNNEQFF. The chain joins TRBV2 to TRBJ2-1; D perhaps matches TRBD1 (5 bases). Germline V gene lookup returns CDR1 SNHLY and CDR2 FYNNEI. V shed 11 bases and J shed 5 bases, with 19 bases lying between them. The CDR3 is 14 amino acids.

The chain couples TRBV19 to TRBJ1-1, with 10 bases lining up with TRBD1. Germline loops: CDR1 LNHDA, CDR2 SQIVND (reference sequence). After removal of 6 bases from V and 4 bases from J, the junction contained 8 bases not matched to a gene. This CDR3 is built from 15 residues. The CDR3 DNA reads as TGTGCCAGTAGATCGAGGACAGGGGGGTTCACTGAAGCTTTCTTT. Its translation: CASRSRTGGFTEAFF.

The DNA of the CDR3 is TGCGCCAGCAGCCAACCCGGGACGACCTACGAGCAGTACTTC. Encoded protein: CASSQPGTTYEQYF. The chain has TRBV5-1 and TRBJ2-7, with D tentatively TRBD1 or TRBD2 (5 bases each). Germline CDR1 is SGHRS and CDR2 is YFSETQ. Trimming removed 4 bases from V and 2 bases from J, with 13 bases in between. The CDR3 runs to 14 residues.